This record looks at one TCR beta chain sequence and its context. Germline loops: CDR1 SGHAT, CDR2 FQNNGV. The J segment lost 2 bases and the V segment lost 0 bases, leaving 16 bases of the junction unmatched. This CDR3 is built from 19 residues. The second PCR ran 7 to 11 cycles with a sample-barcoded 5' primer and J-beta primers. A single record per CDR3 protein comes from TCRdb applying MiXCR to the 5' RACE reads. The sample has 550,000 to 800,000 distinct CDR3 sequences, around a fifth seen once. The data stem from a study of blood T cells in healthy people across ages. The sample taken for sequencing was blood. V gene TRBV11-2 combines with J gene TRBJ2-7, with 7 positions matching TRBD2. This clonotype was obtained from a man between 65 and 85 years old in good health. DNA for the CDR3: TGTGCCAGCAGCTTAGACCCCTCTTGGGGCGGGAGAGGCGCCTACGAGCAGTACTTC. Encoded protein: CASSLDPSWGGRGAYEQYF.